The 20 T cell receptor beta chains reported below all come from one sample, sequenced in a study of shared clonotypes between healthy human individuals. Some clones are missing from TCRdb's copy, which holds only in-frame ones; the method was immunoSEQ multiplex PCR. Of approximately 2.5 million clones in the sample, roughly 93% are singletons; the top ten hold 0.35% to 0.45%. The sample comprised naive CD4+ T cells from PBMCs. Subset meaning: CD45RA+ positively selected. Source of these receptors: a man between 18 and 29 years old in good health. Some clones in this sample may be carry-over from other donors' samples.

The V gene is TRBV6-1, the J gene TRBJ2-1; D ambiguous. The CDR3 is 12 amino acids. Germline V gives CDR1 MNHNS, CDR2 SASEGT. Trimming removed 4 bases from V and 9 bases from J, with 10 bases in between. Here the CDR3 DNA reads TGTGCCAGCAGTGTCTGGTCCGGTGAGCAGTTCTTC. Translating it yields CASSVWSGEQFF.

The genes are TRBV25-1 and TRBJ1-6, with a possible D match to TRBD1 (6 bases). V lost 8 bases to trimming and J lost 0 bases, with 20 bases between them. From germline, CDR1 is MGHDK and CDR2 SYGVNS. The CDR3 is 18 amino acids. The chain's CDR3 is CASQKGGGFSSYNSPLHF. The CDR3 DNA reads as TGTGCCAGCCAGAAAGGCGGGGGCTTTAGCTCCTATAATTCACCCCTCCACTTT.

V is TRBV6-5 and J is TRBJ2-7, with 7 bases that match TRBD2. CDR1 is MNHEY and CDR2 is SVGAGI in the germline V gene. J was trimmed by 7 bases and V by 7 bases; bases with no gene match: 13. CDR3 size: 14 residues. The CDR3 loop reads CASTESGTGGEQYF. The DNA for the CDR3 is TGTGCCAGCACTGAAAGCGGGACCGGCGGGGAGCAGTACTTC.

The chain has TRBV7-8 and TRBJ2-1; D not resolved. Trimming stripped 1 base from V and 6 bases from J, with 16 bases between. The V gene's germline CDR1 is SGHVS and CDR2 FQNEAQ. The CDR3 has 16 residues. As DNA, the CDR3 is TGTGCCAGCAGCTTAGGGCCAAGCCGCTACCCCAATGAGCAGTTCTTC. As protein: CASSLGPSRYPNEQFF.

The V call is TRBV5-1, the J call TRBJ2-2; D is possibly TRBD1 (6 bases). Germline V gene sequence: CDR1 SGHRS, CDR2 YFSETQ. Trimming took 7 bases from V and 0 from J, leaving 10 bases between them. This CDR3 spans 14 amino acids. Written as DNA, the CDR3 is TGCGCCAGCTCGCGGACAGCGAACACCGGGGAGCTGTTTTTT. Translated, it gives CASSRTANTGELFF.

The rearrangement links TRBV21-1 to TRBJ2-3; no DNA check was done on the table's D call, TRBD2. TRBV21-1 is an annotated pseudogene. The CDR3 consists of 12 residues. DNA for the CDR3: TGTGCCAGGGTACTAAAGCGGGAGACGCAGTATTTT. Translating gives CARVLKRETQYF.

The CDR3 spells CASSPQQTEQFF. In nucleotides, the CDR3 is TGTGCCAGCAGTCCACAACAGACAGAGCAGTTCTTC. The genes are TRBV14 and TRBJ2-1; D is ambiguous. Germline V gives CDR1 SGHDN, CDR2 FVKESK. There are 12 residues in the CDR3. Trimming left V 6 bases short and J 10 bases short, with 13 bases between.

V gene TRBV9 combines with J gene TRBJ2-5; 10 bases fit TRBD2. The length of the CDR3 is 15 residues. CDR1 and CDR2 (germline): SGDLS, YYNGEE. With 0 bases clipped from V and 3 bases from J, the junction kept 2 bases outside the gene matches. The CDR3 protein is CASSVAGTSEETQYF. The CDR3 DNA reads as TGTGCCAGCAGCGTAGCCGGGACTAGCGAAGAGACCCAGTACTTC.

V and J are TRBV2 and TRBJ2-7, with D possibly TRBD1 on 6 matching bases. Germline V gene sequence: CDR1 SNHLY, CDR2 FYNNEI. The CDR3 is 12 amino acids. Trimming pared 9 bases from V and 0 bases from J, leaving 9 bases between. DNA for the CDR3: TGTGCCAGTACGACAGGCTCCTACGAGCAGTACTTC. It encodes CASTTGSYEQYF. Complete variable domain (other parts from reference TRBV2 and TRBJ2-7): EPEVTQTPSHQVTQMGQEVILRCVPISNHLYFYWYRQILGQKVEFLVSFYNNEISEKSEIFDDQFSVERPDGSNFTLKIRSTKLEDSAMYFCASTTGSYEQYFGPGTRLTVT.

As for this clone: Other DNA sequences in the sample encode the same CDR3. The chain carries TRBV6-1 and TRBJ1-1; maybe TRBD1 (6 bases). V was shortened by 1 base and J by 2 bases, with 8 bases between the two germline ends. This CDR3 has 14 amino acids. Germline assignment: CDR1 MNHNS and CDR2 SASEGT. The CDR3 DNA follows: TGTGCCAGCAGTGAAGGGACAGCTAACACTGAAGCTTTCTTT. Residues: CASSEGTANTEAFF.

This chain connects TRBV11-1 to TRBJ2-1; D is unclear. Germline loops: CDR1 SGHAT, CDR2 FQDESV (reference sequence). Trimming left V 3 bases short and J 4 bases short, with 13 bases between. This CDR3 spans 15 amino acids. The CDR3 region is CASSFVRNSYNEQFF. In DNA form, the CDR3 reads TGTGCCAGCAGCTTTGTTAGAAACAGTTACAATGAGCAGTTCTTC.

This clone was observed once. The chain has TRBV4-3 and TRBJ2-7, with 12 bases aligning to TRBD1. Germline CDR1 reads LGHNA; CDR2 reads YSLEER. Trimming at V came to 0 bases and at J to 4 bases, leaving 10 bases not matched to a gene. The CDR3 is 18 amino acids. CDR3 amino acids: CASSQEWDRGRGLYEQYF. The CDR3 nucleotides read TGCGCCAGCAGCCAAGAGTGGGACAGGGGGCGTGGATTGTACGAGCAGTACTTC.

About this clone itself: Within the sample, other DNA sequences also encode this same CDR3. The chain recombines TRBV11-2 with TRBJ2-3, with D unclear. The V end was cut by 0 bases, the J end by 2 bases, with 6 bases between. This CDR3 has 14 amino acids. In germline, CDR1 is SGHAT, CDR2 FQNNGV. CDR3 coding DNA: TGTGCCAGCAGCTTAGAACTCTACACAGATACGCAGTATTTT. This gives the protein CASSLELYTDTQYF. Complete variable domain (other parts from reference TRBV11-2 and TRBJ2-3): EAGVAQSPRYKIIEKRQSVAFWCNPISGHATLYWYQQILGQGPKLLIQFQNNGVVDDSQLPKDRFSAERLKGVDSTLKIQPAKLEDSAVYLCASSLELYTDTQYFGPGTRLTVL.

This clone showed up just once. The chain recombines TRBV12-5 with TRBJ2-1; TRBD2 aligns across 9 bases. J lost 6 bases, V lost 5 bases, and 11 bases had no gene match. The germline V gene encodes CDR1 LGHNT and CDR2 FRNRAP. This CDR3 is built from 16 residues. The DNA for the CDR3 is TGTGCTAGTGGTCTCCAGGGGCTAGCGGGACCCAATGAGCAGTTCTTC. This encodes CASGLQGLAGPNEQFF.

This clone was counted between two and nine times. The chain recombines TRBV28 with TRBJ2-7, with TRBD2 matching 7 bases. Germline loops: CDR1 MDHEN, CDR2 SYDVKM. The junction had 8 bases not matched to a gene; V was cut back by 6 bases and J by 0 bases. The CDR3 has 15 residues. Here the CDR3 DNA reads TGTGCCAGCAGCCCAGCGGGAACAACCTCCTACGAGCAGTACTTC. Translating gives CASSPAGTTSYEQYF.

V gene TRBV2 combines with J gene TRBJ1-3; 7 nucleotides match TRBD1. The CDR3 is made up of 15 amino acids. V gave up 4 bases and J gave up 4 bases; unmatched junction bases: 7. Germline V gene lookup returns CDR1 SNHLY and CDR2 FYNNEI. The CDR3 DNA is TGTGCCAGCAGTGTCAGGCAGGGGGAAGGAAACACCATATATTTT. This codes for CASSVRQGEGNTIYF.

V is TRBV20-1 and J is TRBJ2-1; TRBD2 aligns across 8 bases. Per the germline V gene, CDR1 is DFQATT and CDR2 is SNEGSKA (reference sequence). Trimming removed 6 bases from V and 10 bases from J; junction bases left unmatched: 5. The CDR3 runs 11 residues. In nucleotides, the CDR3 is TGCAGTGCGCGGACTAGCCGGGAGCAGTTCTTC. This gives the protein CSARTSREQFF.

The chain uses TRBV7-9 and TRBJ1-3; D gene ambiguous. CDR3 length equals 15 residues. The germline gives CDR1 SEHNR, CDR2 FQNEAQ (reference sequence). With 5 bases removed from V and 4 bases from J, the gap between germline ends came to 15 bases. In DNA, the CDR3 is TGTGCCAGCAGCCCGGGGTTTTCCTCCGGAAACACCATATATTTT. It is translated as CASSPGFSSGNTIYF.

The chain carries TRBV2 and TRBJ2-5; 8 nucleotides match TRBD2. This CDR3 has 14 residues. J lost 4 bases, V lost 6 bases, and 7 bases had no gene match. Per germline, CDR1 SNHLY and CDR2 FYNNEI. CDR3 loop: CASSQSLAGETQYF. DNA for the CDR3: TGTGCCAGCAGCCAGAGTCTAGCGGGAGAGACCCAGTACTTC.

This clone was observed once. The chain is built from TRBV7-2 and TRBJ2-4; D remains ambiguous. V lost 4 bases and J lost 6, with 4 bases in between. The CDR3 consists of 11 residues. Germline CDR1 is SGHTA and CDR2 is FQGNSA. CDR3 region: CASSSSNIQYF. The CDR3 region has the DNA TGTGCCAGCAGCTCGTCAAACATTCAGTACTTC.